The sequence of this T cell receptor beta chain was determined in a study of human T cells and chemical hapten exposure. At the level of the study: Sensitization applied 2% DPC to around 2 cm by around 2 cm of upper inner arm skin. Patients had diphenylcyclopropenone applied to the scalp weekly throughout the approximately 25-week study.

As to this clonotype: Its antigen is still unknown.

Study findings and constraints: Expanded TCR counts at PT1 were positively correlated with the patch test score.

TCRdb itself ran the RACE reads through MiXCR, one entry per CDR3 protein. This sample has around 80,000 distinct CDR3 sequences, with 6% to 8.5% found just once. Time point: patch test 2, 6 weeks after DPC sensitization. As to treatment: therapeutic diphenylcyclopropenone sensitization with weekly scalp DPC. The sample consisted of whole blood, taken in connection with sensitization to the hapten diphenylcyclopropenone (DPC). The receptor's source is a woman in her 30s with alopecia areata. Some clones in this sample may be carry-over from other donors' samples.

CDR3: CSAEDRGGAYEQYF. As DNA, the CDR3 is TGCAGTGCAGAGGACAGGGGTGGCGCCTACGAGCAGTACTTC. The chain employs TRBV20-1 and TRBJ2-7; TRBD1 aligns across 9 bases. V was clipped by 6 bases and J by 2 bases; unmatched bases: 8. Germline V lookup: CDR1 DFQATT, CDR2 SNEGSKA (reference sequence). The CDR3 has 14 residues.